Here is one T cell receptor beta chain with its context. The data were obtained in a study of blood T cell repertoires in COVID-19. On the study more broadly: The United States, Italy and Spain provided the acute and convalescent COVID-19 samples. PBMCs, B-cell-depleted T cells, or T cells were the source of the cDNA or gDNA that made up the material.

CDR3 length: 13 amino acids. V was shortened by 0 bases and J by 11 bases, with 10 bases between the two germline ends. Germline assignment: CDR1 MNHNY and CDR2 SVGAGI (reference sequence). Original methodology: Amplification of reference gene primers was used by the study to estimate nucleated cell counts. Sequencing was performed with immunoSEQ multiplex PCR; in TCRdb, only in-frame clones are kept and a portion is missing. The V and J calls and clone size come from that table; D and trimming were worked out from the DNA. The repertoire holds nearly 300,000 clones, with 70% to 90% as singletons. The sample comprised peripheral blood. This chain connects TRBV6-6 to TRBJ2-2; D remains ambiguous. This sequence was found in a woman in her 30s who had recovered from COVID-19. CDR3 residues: CASSYSSPLELFF. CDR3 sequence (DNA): TGTGCCAGCAGTTACTCAAGCCCGCTAGAGCTGTTTTTT.